This T cell receptor (beta chain) originates from a study of T cell responses to AZD1222 COVID-19 vaccine. TCRdb's table, derived via immunoSEQ multiplex PCR, lists solely in-frame clones and lacks some. The data contain around 110,000 clones, nearly 90% of them singletons. Study conclusions and caveats: Regions 160-218 and 743-854 dominated among vaccine-associated CD4 TCRs spanning spike.

J was trimmed by 3 bases and V by 3 bases; bases with no gene match: 4. Germline loops: CDR1 SNHLY, CDR2 FYNNEI. The CDR3 has 15 amino acids. This clone was seen more than once but under ten times. No antigen is known for it. V is TRBV2 and J is TRBJ2-3; 9 bases agree with TRBD1. Sequenced material: peripheral blood, taken 28 days after the second AZD1222 dose. The receptor's source is an adult who received the AZD1222 COVID-19 vaccine. CDR3 DNA: TGTGCCAGCAGTGAGCACAGGGGGCCGACAGATACGCAGTATTTT. This codes for CASSEHRGPTDTQYF. Combining the CDR3 with reference TRBV2 and TRBJ2-3 gives the whole variable domain EPEVTQTPSHQVTQMGQEVILRCVPISNHLYFYWYRQILGQKVEFLVSFYNNEISEKSEIFDDQFSVERPDGSNFTLKIRSTKLEDSAMYFCASSEHRGPTDTQYFGPGTRLTVL.